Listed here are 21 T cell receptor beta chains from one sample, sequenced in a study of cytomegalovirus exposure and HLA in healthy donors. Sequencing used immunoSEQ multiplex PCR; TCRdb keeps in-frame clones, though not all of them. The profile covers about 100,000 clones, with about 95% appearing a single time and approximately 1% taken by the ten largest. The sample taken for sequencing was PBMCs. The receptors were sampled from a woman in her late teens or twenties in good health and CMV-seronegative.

The CDR3 DNA reads TGTGCCAGCAGCTTAATGACAGACGAGCAGTACTTC. This translates into CASSLMTDEQYF. The chain recombines TRBV7-9 with TRBJ2-7, with D tentatively TRBD1 (5 bases). The germline V gene encodes CDR1 SEHNR and CDR2 FQNEAQ (reference sequence). The CDR3 has 12 residues. Trimming left V 2 bases short and J 5 bases short, with 7 bases between.

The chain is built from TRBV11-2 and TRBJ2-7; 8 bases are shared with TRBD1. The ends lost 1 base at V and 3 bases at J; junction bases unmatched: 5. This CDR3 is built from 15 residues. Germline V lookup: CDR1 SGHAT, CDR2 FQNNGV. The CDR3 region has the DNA TGTGCCAGCAGCTTAGGTCAGGGGGCGTACTACGAGCAGTACTTC. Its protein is CASSLGQGAYYEQYF.

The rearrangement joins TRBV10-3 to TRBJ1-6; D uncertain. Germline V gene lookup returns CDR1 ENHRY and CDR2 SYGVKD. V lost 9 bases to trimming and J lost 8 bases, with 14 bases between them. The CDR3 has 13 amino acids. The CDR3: CAMARVKDSPLHF. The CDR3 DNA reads TGTGCCATGGCGCGGGTTAAGGATTCACCCCTCCACTTT.

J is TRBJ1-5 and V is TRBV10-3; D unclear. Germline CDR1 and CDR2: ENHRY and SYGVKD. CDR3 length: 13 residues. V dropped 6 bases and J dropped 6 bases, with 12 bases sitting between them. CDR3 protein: CAISPEASQPQHF. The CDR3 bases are TGTGCCATCAGCCCCGAGGCCTCTCAGCCCCAGCATTTT.

CDR3 DNA: TGTGCCAGCAGTGAAGCGGTGCGGAATGAGCAGTTCTTC. Amino acid sequence: CASSEAVRNEQFF. V and J are TRBV2 and TRBJ2-1; D gene ambiguous. The germline V gene has CDR1 SNHLY and CDR2 FYNNEI. The germline V and J ends were trimmed by 0 bases and 7 bases, with 7 bases remaining between them. This CDR3 is 13 amino acids long.

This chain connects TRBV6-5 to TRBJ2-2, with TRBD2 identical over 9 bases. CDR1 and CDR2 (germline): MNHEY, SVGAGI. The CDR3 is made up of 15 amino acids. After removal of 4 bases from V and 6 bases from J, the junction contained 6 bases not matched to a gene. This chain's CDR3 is CASSLGLATAGELFF. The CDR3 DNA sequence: TGTGCCAGCAGTTTGGGACTAGCTACCGCCGGGGAGCTGTTTTTT.

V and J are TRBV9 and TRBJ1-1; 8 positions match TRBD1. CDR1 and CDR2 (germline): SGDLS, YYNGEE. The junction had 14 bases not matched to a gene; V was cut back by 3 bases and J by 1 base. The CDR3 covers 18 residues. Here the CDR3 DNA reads TGTGCCAGCAGCGCGAAAAATTATCCCGGGACAGGGAACACTGAAGCTTTCTTT. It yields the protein CASSAKNYPGTGNTEAFF.

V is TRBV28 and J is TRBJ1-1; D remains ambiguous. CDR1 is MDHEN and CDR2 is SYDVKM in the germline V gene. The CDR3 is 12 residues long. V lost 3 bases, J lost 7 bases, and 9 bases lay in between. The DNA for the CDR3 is TGTGCCAGCAGTTTGCCCGACTATGAAGCTTTCTTT. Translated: CASSLPDYEAFF.

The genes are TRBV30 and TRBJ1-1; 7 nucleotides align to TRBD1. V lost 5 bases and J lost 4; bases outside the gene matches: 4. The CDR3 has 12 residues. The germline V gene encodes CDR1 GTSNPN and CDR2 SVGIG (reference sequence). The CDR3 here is CAWDRAFTEAFF. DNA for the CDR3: TGTGCCTGGGACAGGGCATTCACTGAAGCTTTCTTT.

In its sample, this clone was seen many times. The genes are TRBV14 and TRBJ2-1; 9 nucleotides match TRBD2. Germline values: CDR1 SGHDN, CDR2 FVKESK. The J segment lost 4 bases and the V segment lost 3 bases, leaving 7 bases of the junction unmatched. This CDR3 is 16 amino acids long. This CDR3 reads CASSHLGSGGYNEQFF. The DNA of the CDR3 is TGTGCCAGCAGCCACCTGGGGAGCGGGGGGTACAATGAGCAGTTCTTC.

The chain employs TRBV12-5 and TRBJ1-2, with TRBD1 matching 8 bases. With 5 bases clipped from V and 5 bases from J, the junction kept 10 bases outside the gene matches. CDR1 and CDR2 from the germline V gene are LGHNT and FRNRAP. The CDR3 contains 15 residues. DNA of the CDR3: TGTGCTAGTGGTCAGACGACAGACAGGGGTTATGGCTACACCTTC. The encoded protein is CASGQTTDRGYGYTF.

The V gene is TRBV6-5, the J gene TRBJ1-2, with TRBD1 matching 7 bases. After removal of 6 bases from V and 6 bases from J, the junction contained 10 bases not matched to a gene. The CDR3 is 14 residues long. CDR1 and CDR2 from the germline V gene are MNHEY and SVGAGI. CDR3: CASRPVDRSDGYTF. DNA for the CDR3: TGTGCCAGCAGACCCGTGGACAGGTCGGATGGCTACACCTTC.

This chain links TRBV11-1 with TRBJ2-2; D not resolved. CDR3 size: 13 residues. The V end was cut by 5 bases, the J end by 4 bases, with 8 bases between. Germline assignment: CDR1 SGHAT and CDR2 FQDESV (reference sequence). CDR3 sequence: CASSPRVTGELFF. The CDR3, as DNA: TGTGCCAGCAGCCCGCGAGTCACCGGGGAGCTGTTTTTT.

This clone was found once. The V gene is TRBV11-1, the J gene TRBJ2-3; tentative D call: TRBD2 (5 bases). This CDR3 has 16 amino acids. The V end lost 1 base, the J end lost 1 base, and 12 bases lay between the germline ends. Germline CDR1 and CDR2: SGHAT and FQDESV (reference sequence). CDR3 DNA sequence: TGTGCCAGCAGCTTAGACGGGCGGCGGGGCACAGATACGCAGTATTTT. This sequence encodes CASSLDGRRGTDTQYF. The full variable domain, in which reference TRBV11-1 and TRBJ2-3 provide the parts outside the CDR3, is EAEVAQSPRYKITEKSQAVAFWCDPISGHATLYWYRQILGQGPELLVQFQDESVVDDSQLPKDRFSAERLKGVDSTLKIQPAELGDSAMYLCASSLDGRRGTDTQYFGPGTRLTVL.

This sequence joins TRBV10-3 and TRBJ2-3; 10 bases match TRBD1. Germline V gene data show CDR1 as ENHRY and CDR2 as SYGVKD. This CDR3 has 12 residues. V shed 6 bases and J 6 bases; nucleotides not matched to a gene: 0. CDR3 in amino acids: CAIRGQGDTQYF. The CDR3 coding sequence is TGTGCCATCAGGGGACAGGGGGATACGCAGTATTTT.

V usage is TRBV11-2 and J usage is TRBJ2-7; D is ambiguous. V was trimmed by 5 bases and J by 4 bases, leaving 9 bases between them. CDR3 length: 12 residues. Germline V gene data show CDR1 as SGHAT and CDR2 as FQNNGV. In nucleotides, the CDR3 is TGTGCCAGCAGCATGGGCAGATACGAGCAGTACTTC. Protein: CASSMGRYEQYF.

The CDR3 region has the DNA TGTGCCAGCAGCCGAAAATCGCAGGGGAGCCCCCACGAGCAGTACTTC. Encoded protein: CASSRKSQGSPHEQYF. This rearrangement joins TRBV7-2 to TRBJ2-7; a weak D match, TRBD1 (6 bases). The germline gives CDR1 SGHTA, CDR2 FQGNSA. V gave up 5 bases and J gave up 5 bases, with 22 bases separating them. The CDR3 totals 16 residues.

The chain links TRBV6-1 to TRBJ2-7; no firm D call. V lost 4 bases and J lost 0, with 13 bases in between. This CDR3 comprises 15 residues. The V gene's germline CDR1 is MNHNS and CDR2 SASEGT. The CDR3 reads CASSVLFESSYEQYF. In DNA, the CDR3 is TGTGCCAGCAGTGTTTTATTTGAGAGCTCCTACGAGCAGTACTTC.

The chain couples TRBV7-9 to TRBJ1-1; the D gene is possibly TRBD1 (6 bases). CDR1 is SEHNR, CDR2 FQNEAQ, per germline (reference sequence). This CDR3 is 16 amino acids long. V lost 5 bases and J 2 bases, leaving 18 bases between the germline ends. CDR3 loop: CASSPSRTGSNTEAFF. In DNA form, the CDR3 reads TGTGCCAGCAGCCCTAGCAGAACAGGGAGTAACACTGAAGCTTTCTTT.

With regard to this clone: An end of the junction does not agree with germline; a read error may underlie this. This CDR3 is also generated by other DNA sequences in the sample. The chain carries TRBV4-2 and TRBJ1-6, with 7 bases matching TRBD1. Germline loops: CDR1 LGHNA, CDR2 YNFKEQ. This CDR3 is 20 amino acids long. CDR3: CASSSQAGGGLSSYNSPLHF. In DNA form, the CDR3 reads TGTGCTAGCAGCTCTCAGGCGGGAGGGGGCCTAAGCTCCTATAATTCACCCCTCCACTTT.

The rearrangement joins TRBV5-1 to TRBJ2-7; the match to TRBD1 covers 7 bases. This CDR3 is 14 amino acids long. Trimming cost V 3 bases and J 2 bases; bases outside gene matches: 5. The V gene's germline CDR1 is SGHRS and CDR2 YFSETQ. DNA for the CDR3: TGCGCCAGCAGCTCTCGACAGGGTACCTACGAGCAGTACTTC. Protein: CASSSRQGTYEQYF.